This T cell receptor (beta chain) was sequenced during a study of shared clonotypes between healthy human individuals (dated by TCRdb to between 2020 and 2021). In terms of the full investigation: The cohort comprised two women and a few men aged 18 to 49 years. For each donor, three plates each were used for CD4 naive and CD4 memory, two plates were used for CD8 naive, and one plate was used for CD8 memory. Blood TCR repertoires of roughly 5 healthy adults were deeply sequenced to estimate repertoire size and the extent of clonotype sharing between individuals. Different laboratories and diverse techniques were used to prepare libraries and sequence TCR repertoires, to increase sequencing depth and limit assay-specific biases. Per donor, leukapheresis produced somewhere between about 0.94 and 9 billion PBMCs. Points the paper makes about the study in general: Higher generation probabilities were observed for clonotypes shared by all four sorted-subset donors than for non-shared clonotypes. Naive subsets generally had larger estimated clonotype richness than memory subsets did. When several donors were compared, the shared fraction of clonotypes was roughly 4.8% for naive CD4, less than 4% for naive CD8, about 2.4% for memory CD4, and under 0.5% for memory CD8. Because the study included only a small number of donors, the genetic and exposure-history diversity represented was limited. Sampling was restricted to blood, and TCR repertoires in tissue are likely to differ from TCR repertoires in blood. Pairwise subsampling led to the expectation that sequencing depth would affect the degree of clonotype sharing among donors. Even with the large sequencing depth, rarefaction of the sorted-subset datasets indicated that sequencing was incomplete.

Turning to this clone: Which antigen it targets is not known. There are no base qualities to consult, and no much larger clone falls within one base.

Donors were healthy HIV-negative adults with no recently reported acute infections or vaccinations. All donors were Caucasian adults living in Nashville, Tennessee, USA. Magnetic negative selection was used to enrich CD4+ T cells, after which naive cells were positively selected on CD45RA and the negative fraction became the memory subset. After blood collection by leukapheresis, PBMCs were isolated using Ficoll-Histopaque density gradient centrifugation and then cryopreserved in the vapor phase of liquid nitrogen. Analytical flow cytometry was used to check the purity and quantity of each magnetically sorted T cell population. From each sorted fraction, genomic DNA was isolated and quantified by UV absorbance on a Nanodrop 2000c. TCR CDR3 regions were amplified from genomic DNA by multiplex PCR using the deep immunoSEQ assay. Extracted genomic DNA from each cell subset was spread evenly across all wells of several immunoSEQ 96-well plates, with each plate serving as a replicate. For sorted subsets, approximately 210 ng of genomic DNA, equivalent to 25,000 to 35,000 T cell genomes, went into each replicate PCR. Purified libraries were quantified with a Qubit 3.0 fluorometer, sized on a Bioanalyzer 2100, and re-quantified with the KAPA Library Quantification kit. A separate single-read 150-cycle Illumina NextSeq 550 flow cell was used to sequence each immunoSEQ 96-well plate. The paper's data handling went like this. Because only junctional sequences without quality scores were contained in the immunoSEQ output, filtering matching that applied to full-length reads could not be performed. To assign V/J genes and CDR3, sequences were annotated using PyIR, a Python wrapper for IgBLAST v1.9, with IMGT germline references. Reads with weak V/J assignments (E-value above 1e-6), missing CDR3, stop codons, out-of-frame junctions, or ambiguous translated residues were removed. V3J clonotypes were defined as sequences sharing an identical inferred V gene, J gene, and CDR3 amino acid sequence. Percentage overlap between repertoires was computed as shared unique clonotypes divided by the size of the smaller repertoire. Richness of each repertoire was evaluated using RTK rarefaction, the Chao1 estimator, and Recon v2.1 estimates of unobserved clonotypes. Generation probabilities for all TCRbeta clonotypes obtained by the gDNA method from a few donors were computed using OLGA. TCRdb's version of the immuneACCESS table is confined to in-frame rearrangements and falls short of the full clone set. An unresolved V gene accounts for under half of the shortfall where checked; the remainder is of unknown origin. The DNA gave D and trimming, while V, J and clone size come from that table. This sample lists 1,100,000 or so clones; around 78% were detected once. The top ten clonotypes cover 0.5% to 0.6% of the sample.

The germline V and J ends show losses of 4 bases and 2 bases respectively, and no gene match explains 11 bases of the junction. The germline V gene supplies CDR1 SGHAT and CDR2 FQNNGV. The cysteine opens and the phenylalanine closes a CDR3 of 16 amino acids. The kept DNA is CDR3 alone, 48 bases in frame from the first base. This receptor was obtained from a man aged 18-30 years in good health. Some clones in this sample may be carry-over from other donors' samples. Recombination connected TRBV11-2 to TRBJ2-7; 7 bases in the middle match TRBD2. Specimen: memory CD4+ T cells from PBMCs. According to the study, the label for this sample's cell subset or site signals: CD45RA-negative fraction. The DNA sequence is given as TGTGCCAGCAGCTGGACTAGAGCGGTTGTAACCTACGAGCAGTACTTC. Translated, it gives CASSWTRAVVTYEQYF.